This entry lists 12 T cell receptor beta chains sequenced from one sample in a study of blood T cell repertoires in COVID-19. Only in-frame clones appear in the TCRdb table, and some are missing; sequencing was by immunoSEQ multiplex PCR. The repertoire includes about 210,000 clones, about four fifths of them detected once, and about 8.9% sits in the top ten. The sequencing input was PBMCs or T cells enriched from blood (not recorded which). The source of these receptors is a woman between 50 and 59 years old with acute COVID-19.

The chain has TRBV6-5 and TRBJ2-2; D might be TRBD1 (5 bases). This CDR3 is built from 14 residues. With 4 bases removed from V and 6 bases from J, the gap between germline ends came to 12 bases. Germline-derived CDR1 and CDR2 are MNHEY and SVGAGI. The CDR3 DNA reads as TGTGCCAGCAGTTTACCCAGGGTTCCCGGGGAGCTGTTTTTT. Amino acid sequence: CASSLPRVPGELFF.

The chain joins TRBV4-3 to TRBJ1-2, with 8 bases matching TRBD1. Looked up from germline, CDR1 is LGHNA and CDR2 is YSLEER. The CDR3 length is 17 residues. The V and J ends lost 4 bases and 2 bases, in that order; junction bases with no gene match: 12. The CDR3 nucleotides are TGCGCCAGCAGCCCAATACCGGGACAGGTGTTCAACTATGGCTACACCTTC. Translating it yields CASSPIPGQVFNYGYTF.

The chain carries TRBV3-1 (or the pseudogene TRBV3-2) and TRBJ2-2; D ambiguous. Germline V gives CDR1 LGHDT, CDR2 YNNKEL (reference sequence). V was cut by 0 bases and J by 10 bases, with 24 bases left in between. This CDR3 region has 18 residues. CDR3 coding DNA: TGTGCCAGCAGCCAAGATCCGGCAGCCCTAGAGTCTCTAGAGGAGCTGTTTTTT. Translation: CASSQDPAALESLEELFF.

This clone was seen just once. The sample carries other DNA sequences with the same CDR3. This chain joins TRBV3-1 (or the pseudogene TRBV3-2) and TRBJ1-3; D is undetermined. Trimming stripped 2 bases from V and 5 bases from J, with 4 bases between. This CDR3 spans 12 amino acids. Germline CDR1 reads LGHDT; CDR2 reads YNNKEL (reference sequence). CDR3 residues: CASSQTRNTIYF. The CDR3 DNA reads as TGTGCCAGCAGCCAAACTAGAAACACCATATATTTT.

The chain has TRBV3-1 (or the pseudogene TRBV3-2) and TRBJ2-1, with 11 bases aligning to TRBD2. Losses at the gene ends were 5 bases for V and 8 bases for J; bases not matched to a gene: 11. The CDR3 spans 16 residues. Per the germline V gene, CDR1 is LGHDT and CDR2 is YNNKEL (reference sequence). CDR3: CASSTLAGGTLDEQFF. CDR3 DNA: TGTGCCAGCAGCACCTTAGCGGGAGGGACTCTGGATGAGCAGTTCTTC.

This clone was recorded only once. The CDR3, as DNA: TGCGCCAGCAGCCAAGGACAGGAGGCCACCATATATTTT. This sequence encodes CASSQGQEATIYF. The rearrangement links TRBV4-3 to TRBJ1-3; D is possibly TRBD1 (6 bases). Between the trimmed V and J ends, which lost 1 base and 9 bases, there was a span of 10 bases. Germline assignment: CDR1 LGHNA and CDR2 YSLEER. The CDR3 covers 13 residues.

The chain carries TRBV7-9 and TRBJ2-1; 9 positions agree with TRBD2. J lost 2 bases, V lost 6 bases, and 8 bases had no gene match. Germline V CDR1 and CDR2: SEHNR, FQNEAQ (reference sequence). The CDR3 contains 16 residues. The CDR3 here is CASRKGLAGTYNEQFF. CDR3 bases: TGTGCCAGCAGGAAGGGTCTAGCGGGAACCTACAATGAGCAGTTCTTC.

The chain recombines TRBV7-7 with TRBJ2-4; 12 bases line up with TRBD2. The CDR3 runs to 21 residues. Germline CDR1 and CDR2: SSHAT and FNYEAQ (reference sequence). The J segment lost 0 bases and the V segment lost 5 bases, leaving 17 bases of the junction unmatched. The CDR3 DNA follows: TGTGCCAGCAGCCTCCCCAAGCCGGGACTAGCGGGCCCACTAGCCAAAAACATTCAGTACTTC. Amino acids: CASSLPKPGLAGPLAKNIQYF.

The V gene is TRBV4-3, the J gene TRBJ1-3; no firm D call. Trimming removed 0 bases at V and 1 base at J, with 7 bases between. The germline V gene encodes CDR1 LGHNA and CDR2 YSLEER. The CDR3 contains 15 residues. The CDR3, as DNA: TGCGCCAGCAGCCAAGAGGGCCATTCTGGAAACACCATATATTTT. This encodes CASSQEGHSGNTIYF.

This clone was recorded a few times. The rearrangement links TRBV7-3 to TRBJ2-3; 8 bases align to TRBD2. The ends lost 4 bases at V and 0 bases at J; junction bases unmatched: 6. The CDR3 spans 16 residues. Germline V gives CDR1 SGHTA, CDR2 FQGTGA. This CDR3 is CASSWRGESSTDTQYF. The CDR3 DNA reads as TGTGCCAGCAGCTGGCGGGGGGAGTCAAGCACAGATACGCAGTATTTT.

This sequence joins TRBV19 and TRBJ1-3; D is uncertain. Germline lookup yields CDR1 LNHDA and CDR2 SQIVND (reference sequence). Trimming removed 5 bases at V and 4 bases at J, with 9 bases between. The CDR3 length is 13 residues. The CDR3 here is CASSAQTGNTIYF. In DNA form, the CDR3 reads TGTGCCAGTAGTGCCCAGACAGGAAACACCATATATTTT.

V gene TRBV25-1 combines with J gene TRBJ2-7; no reliable D call. Per germline, CDR1 MGHDK and CDR2 SYGVNS. CDR3 size: 13 residues. Trimming removed 7 bases from V and 5 bases from J, with 15 bases in between. DNA of the CDR3: TGTGCCAGCACCCCGTTTGCGAGTCACGAGCAGTACTTC. This encodes CASTPFASHEQYF.